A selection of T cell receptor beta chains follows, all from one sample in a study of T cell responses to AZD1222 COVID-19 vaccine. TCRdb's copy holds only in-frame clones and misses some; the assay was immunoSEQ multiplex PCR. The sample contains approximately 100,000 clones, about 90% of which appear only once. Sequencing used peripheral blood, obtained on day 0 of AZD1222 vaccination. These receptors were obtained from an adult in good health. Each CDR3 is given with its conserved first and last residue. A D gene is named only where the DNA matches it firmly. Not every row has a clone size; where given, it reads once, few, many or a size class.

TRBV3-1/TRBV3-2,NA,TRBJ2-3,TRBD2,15,TGTGCCAGCAGCTTACTAGCGGGAGGCACAGATACGCAGTATTTT,CASSLLAGGTDTQYF
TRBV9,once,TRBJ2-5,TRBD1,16,TGTGCCAGCAGTGGCTCCTCCGGGACAGGATCGGAGACCCAGTACTTC,CASSGSSGTGSETQYF
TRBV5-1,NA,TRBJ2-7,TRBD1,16,TGCGCCAGCAGCTGGACGGCGGGACAGGTCTCCTACGAGCAGTACTTC,CASSWTAGQVSYEQYF
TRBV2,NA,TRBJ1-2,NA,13,TGTGCCAGCAGTGATCCGGGGACGTATGGCTACACCTTC,CASSDPGTYGYTF
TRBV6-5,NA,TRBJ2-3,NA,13,TGTGCCAGCTTGGGGGGTAACACAGATACGCAGTATTTT,CASLGGNTDTQYF
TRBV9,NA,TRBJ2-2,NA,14,TGTGCCAGCAGCGCCCTGACTAGTTCCGGGGAGCTGTTTTTT,CASSALTSSGELFF
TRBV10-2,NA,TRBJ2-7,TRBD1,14,TGCGCCAGTGGAACAGGGGGTCCCTCCTACGAGCAGTACTTC,CASGTGGPSYEQYF
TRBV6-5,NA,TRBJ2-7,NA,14,TGTGCCAGCAGCTTACTCTACGGTCCCTACGAGCAGTACTTC,CASSLLYGPYEQYF
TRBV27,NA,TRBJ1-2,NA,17,TGTGCCAGCAGTTTGGGGGCCGGGACCTCTAAGGGTAATGGCTACACCTTC,CASSLGAGTSKGNGYTF
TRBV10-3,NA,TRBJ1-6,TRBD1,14,TGTGCCATCAGTGGGGACAGGGGTGGATCACCCCTCCACTTT,CAISGDRGGSPLHF
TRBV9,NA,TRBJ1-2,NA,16,TGTGCCAGCAGCGTAGGAAGGTCGGGCCAGGAAGGAGGCTACACCTTC,CASSVGRSGQEGGYTF
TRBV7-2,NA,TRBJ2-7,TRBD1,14,TGTGCCAGCAGCTTTGACAGGGCCCCCTACGAGCAGTACTTC,CASSFDRAPYEQYF
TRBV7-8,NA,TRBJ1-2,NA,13,TGTGCCAGCAGCTTAGTTGTTAGCTATGGCTACACCTTC,CASSLVVSYGYTF
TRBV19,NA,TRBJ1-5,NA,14,TGTGCCAGCAACGGAGAGCGGGACAATCAGCCCCAGCATTTT,CASNGERDNQPQHF
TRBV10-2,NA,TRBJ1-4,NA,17,TGCGCCAGCAGTGAAATAGATGGAGGAGTAACTAATGAAAAACTGTTTTTT,CASSEIDGGVTNEKLFF
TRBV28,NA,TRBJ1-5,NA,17,TGTGCCAGCAGTTTTATCATCTGGGGGTCGGACAATCAGCCCCAGCATTTT,CASSFIIWGSDNQPQHF
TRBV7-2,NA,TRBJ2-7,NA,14,TGTGCCAGCAGCTTAGTGGGCACTTCCTACGAGCAGTACTTC,CASSLVGTSYEQYF
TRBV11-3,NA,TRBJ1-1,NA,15,TGTGCCAGCAGCCCGGGACCGGCGGCGAACACTGAAGCTTTCTTT,CASSPGPAANTEAFF
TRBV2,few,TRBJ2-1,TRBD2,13,TGTGCCAGCAGTGGGAGCGGGAGGGCCTTTGAGTTCTTC,CASSGSGRAFEFF
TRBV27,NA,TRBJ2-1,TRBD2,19,TGTGCCAGCAGTTTATCGATCGTCCTAGCGGGGAATTCCTACAATGAGCAGTTCTTC,CASSLSIVLAGNSYNEQFF
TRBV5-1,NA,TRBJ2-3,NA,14,TGCGCCAGCAGCTCACTACTTAGCACAGATACGCAGTATTTT,CASSSLLSTDTQYF
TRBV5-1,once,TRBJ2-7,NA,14,TGCGCCAGCAGCCCACAGGGGGGGACCTACGAGCAGTACTTC,CASSPQGGTYEQYF
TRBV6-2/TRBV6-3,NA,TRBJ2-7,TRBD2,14,TGTGCCAGCAGTTATTGGGGGGAGGGTTACGAGCAGTACTTC,CASSYWGEGYEQYF
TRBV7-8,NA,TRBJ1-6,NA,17,TGTGCCAGCCACCCTTCCTACCTGCCTCAAGGAAATTCACCCCTCCACTTT,CASHPSYLPQGNSPLHF
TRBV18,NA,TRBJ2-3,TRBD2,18,TGTGCTAGCTCACCACGAGCGGGAGGAGGCTTGTTGACGGATACGCAGTATTTT,CASSPRAGGGLLTDTQYF
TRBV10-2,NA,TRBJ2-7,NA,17,TGCGCCAGCAGTGAGTCCCCCTTCCGGCGACCCTCCTACGAGCAGTACTTC,CASSESPFRRPSYEQYF
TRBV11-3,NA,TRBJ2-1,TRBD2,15,TGTGCCAGCAGCTTAGGCGGGAGAGTCGACAATGAGCAGTTCTTC,CASSLGGRVDNEQFF
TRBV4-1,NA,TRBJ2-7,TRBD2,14,TGCGCCAGCAGCCAAGACGGCGGGGGCTACGAGCAGTACTTC,CASSQDGGGYEQYF
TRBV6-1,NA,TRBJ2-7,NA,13,TGTGCCAGCAGTGAAGCGCTGGGCTACGAGCAGTACTTC,CASSEALGYEQYF
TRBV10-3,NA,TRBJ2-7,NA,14,TGTGCCATCAAAGAATCCCTTAACGACTACGAGCAGTACTTC,CAIKESLNDYEQYF
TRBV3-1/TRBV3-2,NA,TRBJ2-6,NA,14,TGTGCCAGCAGCCAGGGGTCTGGGGCCAACGTCCTGACTTTC,CASSQGSGANVLTF
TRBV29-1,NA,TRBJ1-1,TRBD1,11,TGCAGCGTTGAAGGGGGGACAGCAGCTTTCTTT,CSVEGGTAAFF
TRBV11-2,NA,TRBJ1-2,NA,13,TGTGCCAGCAGTTCGCAAATTGACTATGGCTACACCTTC,CASSSQIDYGYTF
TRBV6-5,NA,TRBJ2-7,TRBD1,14,TGTGCCAGCGGGGGGACAGGGCTTTCCTACGAGCAGTACTTC,CASGGTGLSYEQYF
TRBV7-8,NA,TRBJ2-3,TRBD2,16,TGTGCCAGCAGCATCCCGACTAGCGGACACACAGATACGCAGTATTTT,CASSIPTSGHTDTQYF
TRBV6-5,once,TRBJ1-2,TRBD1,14,TGTGCCAGCAGCTCCCCGGGACAGGGTCGTGGCTACACCTTC,CASSSPGQGRGYTF
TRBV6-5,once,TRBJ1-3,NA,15,TGTGCCAGCAGTACTCCGGGACTCCCTGGAAACACCATATATTTT,CASSTPGLPGNTIYF
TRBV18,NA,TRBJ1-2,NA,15,TGTGCCAGCTCACCGATTGGACAGACTAACTATGGCTACACCTTC,CASSPIGQTNYGYTF
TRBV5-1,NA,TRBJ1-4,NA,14,TGCGCCAGCAGCTTGTCAGGGTTTGCAGAAAAACTGTTTTTT,CASSLSGFAEKLFF
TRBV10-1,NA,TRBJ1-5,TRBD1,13,TGCGCCAGCAGAATAAAAGACCGGGACAGAGAGCATTTT,CASRIKDRDREHF
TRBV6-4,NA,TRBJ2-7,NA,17,TGTGCCAGCGCCCCCCCGAGGGTAGCGGACCACTCCTACGAGCAGTACTTC,CASAPPRVADHSYEQYF
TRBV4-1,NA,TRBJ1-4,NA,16,TGCGCCAGCAGCCGAACTTCTACTTCCCGGTTAGAAAAACTGTTTTTT,CASSRTSTSRLEKLFF
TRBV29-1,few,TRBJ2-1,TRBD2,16,TGCAGCGTTGAGATCTTAGCGGGAGGGCCGTACAATGAGCAGTTCTTC,CSVEILAGGPYNEQFF
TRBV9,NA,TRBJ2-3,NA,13,TGTGCCAGCAGCGTAGGTATGTCTGATACGCAGTATTTT,CASSVGMSDTQYF
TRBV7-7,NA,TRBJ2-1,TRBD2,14,TGTGCCAGCAGCAAGCGGGACGGACACAATGAGCAGTTCTTC,CASSKRDGHNEQFF
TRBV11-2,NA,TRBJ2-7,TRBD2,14,TGTGCCAGCAGCTCAGCGGGAACTTCCTACGAGCAGTACTTC,CASSSAGTSYEQYF
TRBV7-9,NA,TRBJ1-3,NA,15,TGTGCCAGCAGCAGCGGGGGTACCTCTGGAAACACCATATATTTT,CASSSGGTSGNTIYF
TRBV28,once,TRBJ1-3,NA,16,TGTGCCAGCAGTGCCGCCTTATTAAGGGCTGGAAACACCATATATTTT,CASSAALLRAGNTIYF
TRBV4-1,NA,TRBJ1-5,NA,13,TGCGCCAGCAGCCAAGGGGTCAATCAGCCCCAGCATTTT,CASSQGVNQPQHF
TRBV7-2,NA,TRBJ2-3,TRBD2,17,TGTGCCAGCAGCAGAAGGCTAGCGGGAGGTTCCACAGATACGCAGTATTTT,CASSRRLAGGSTDTQYF
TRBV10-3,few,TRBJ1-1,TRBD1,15,TGTGCCATCAGTCCAAGACAGGGGGTGAACACTGAAGCTTTCTTT,CAISPRQGVNTEAFF
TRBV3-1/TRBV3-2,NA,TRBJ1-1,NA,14,TGTGCCAGCAGGCCAGGCGGTAGGAACACTGAAGCTTTCTTT,CASRPGGRNTEAFF
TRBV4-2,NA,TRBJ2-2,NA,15,TGTGCCAGCAGCCAAGCCTCTAGCCCCTCGGAGGAGCTGTTTTTT,CASSQASSPSEELFF
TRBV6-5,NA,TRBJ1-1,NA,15,TGTGCCAGCAGTTACAAGGCAGACAGGAACACTGAAGCTTTCTTT,CASSYKADRNTEAFF